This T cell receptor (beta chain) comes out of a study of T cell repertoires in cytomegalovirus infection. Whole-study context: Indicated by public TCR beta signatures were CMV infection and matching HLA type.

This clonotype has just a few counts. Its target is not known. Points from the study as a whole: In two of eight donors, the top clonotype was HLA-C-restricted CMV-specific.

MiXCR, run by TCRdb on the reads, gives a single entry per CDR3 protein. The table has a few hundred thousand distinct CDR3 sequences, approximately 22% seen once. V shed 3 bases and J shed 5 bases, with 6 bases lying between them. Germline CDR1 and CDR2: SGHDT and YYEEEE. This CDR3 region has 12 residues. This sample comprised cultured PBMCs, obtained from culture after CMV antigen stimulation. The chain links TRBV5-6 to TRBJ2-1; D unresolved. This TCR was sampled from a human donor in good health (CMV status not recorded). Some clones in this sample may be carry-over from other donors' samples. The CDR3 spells CASSSMNNEQFF. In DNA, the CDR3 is TGTGCCAGCAGCTCTATGAACAATGAGCAGTTCTTC.